One T cell receptor (beta chain) is described in this entry. These data come from a study of blood T cell repertoires in COVID-19. Study as a whole: The United States, Italy and Spain provided the acute and convalescent COVID-19 samples. T cells, B-cell-depleted T cells, or PBMCs supplied cDNA or gDNA.

The length of the CDR3 is 15 residues. With V trimmed by 6 bases and J by 1 base, 4 bases remained unmatched. Per the germline V gene, CDR1 is SQVTM and CDR2 is ANQGSEA. In the authors' methods: Amplification of reference gene primers provided the estimated nucleated cell counts. This table comes from immunoSEQ multiplex PCR, and its TCRdb copy is limited to in-frame clones, with some not included. V and J calls and clone size are given by that table; D and trimming were obtained from the DNA. Here the sample spans about 120,000 clones, around 80% being singletons. Material for sequencing was peripheral blood. The chain carries TRBV29-1 and TRBJ2-3; 13 nucleotides match TRBD2. The clonotype comes from a man between 65 and 85 years old with acute or convalescent COVID-19. Here the CDR3 DNA reads TGCAGCGTAGCCGGACTAGCGGGAGGCACAGATACGCAGTATTTT. Its protein is CSVAGLAGGTDTQYF.